The rows below give T cell receptor beta chains drawn from one sample of a study of blood T cell repertoires in COVID-19. Sequencing used immunoSEQ multiplex PCR; TCRdb keeps in-frame clones, though not all of them. The sample shows approximately 170,000 clones, about four fifths of them seen only once. Material for sequencing was peripheral blood. The receptors were sampled from a man between 65 and 85 years old who had recovered from COVID-19. The CDR3 runs from the conserved cysteine through the conserved F or W. A D gene is named only where the DNA matches it firmly. Only some rows state a clone size, as once, few, many or a class for expanded clones.

j_call v_call clone_size d_call cdr3_nt cdr3_aa
TRBJ2-1 TRBV18 - - TGTGCCAGCCCGCCGGGACAGTTTATCTTTCAGGGGACTAGGAGCTCCTACAATGAGCAGTTCTTC CASPPGQFIFQGTRSSYNEQFF
TRBJ2-7 TRBV5-4 - - TGTGCCAGCAGCTTGAAGGACGGGGCCTACGAGCAGTACTTC CASSLKDGAYEQYF
TRBJ2-6 TRBV27 - TRBD1 TGTGCCAGCAGTTTAAGGGGACAGGGGGAAGCGGGGGCCAACGTCCTGACTTTC CASSLRGQGEAGANVLTF
TRBJ2-2 TRBV30 - TRBD1 TGTGCCTGGAGTGTATTTCAGGGGGCGACCGGGGAGCTGTTTTTT CAWSVFQGATGELFF
TRBJ2-5 TRBV19 - TRBD2 TGTGCCAGTAGTAAGGGACTAGCTGCTGGTCAAGAGACCCAGTACTTC CASSKGLAAGQETQYF
TRBJ2-2 TRBV7-8 - TRBD2 TGTGCCAGCAGCCATGGACTAGCGGGAGGTGACACCGGGGAGCTGTTTTTT CASSHGLAGGDTGELFF
TRBJ2-7 TRBV2 - - TGTGCCAGCAGTGCTAACCAAATCTACGAGCAGTACTTC CASSANQIYEQYF
TRBJ2-1 TRBV7-2 - TRBD2 TGTGCCAGCAGCCGGGCGGGAGTCCGCCATGAGCAGTTCTTC CASSRAGVRHEQFF
TRBJ1-6 TRBV12-5 - TRBD1 TGTGCTAGTGGTCCCTCCGGACAGGGCGCTAATTCACCCCTCCACTTT CASGPSGQGANSPLHF
TRBJ2-7 TRBV2 - - TGTGCCAGCAGTAGATTAGAGCTCTACGAGCAGTACTTC CASSRLELYEQYF
TRBJ2-1 TRBV19 - - TGTGCCAGTAGTATGCGGGGAGGAACCTACAATGAGCAGTTCTTC CASSMRGGTYNEQFF
TRBJ1-1 TRBV12-3/TRBV12-4 - TRBD1 TGTGCCAGCAGTTTTACCAGGGGGACTGAAGCTTTCTTT CASSFTRGTEAFF
TRBJ1-5 TRBV6-6 - - TGTGCCAGCAGTCGATGGACAGATAGCAATCAGCCCCAGCATTTT CASSRWTDSNQPQHF
TRBJ2-2 TRBV6-5 many TRBD1 TGTGCCAGCGAGGGGGCAGGGGCCGGGGAGCTGTTTTTT CASEGAGAGELFF
TRBJ2-2 TRBV5-4 - - TGTGCCAGCAGCTTCGTGGCCGCGAACACCGGGGAGCTGTTTTTT CASSFVAANTGELFF
TRBJ1-1 TRBV12-5 - - TGTGCTAGTGGTCCCCGGGCGGGGGGGGTTGTTGCTTTCTTT CASGPRAGGVVAFF
TRBJ2-7 TRBV5-6 once - TGTGCCAGCAGCTTATCCAGCTACGAGCAGTACTTC CASSLSSYEQYF
TRBJ2-7 TRBV21-1 - - TGTGCCAGCAGCAAAGCGGGGAGACACCAAAGCTCCTACGAGCAGTACTTC CASSKAGRHQSSYEQYF
TRBJ1-4 TRBV6-1 - TRBD1 TGTGCCAGCAGTGAGCCGACAGGGGGCGCGGAAAAACTGTTTTTT CASSEPTGGAEKLFF
TRBJ2-7 TRBV7-2 - TRBD2 TGTGCCAGCAGCCTCTCCCCAGCGGGAGACTACGAGCAGTACTTC CASSLSPAGDYEQYF
TRBJ1-1 TRBV6-6 - - TGTGCCAGCATCCTAGGGAGGACTGAAGCTTTCTTT CASILGRTEAFF
TRBJ2-7 TRBV5-1 - TRBD2 TGCGCCAGCAGCTTGAGGCCGGGGCGCCTAGCGGGAGTCTACGAGCAGTACTTC CASSLRPGRLAGVYEQYF
TRBJ2-2 TRBV5-8 - TRBD2 TGTGCCAGCAGCTTGCCCGGGACTAGCGGGGGGCCTGGGCTCGCCGGGGAGCTGTTTTTT CASSLPGTSGGPGLAGELFF
TRBJ1-4 TRBV7-9 - - TGTGCCAGCAGCTTACGGGGTAATGAAAAACTGTTTTTT CASSLRGNEKLFF
TRBJ1-2 TRBV11-2 - TRBD1 TGTGCCAGCAGCCCCGGACAGGGGCCCTATGGCTACACCTTC CASSPGQGPYGYTF
TRBJ2-7 TRBV9 few TRBD1 TGTGCCAGCAGCGAGGGGGCAGGGGGCCACCGAGCCTACGAGCAGTACTTC CASSEGAGGHRAYEQYF
TRBJ1-6 TRBV27 - TRBD1 TGTGCCAGCAGTTGGGACAGGGGGCAGGATTCACCCCTCCACTTT CASSWDRGQDSPLHF
TRBJ2-2 TRBV15 - - TGTGCCACCAGCCGAGCGGGTACCGGGGAGCTGTTTTTT CATSRAGTGELFF
TRBJ2-1 TRBV5-1 - TRBD2 TGCGCCAGCAGCTTGGTCCGCGGGAGAAGGAATGAGCAGTTCTTC CASSLVRGRRNEQFF
TRBJ2-3 TRBV23-1 - TRBD2 TGCGCCAGCAGTCAGCAATCCCCTAACAGCGGGACTACGACTAGCACAGATACGCAGTATTTT CASSQQSPNSGTTTSTDTQYF
TRBJ2-5 TRBV11-2 - - TGTGCCAGCAGCTTAGGTCGGGAAGAGACCCAGTACTTC CASSLGREETQYF
TRBJ1-3 TRBV6-1 - - TGTGCCAGCAGTGAAGCACAGGGAAACACCATATATTTT CASSEAQGNTIYF
TRBJ2-2 TRBV4-2 medium-sized TRBD2 TGTGCCAGCAGCCAAGAGACCAGCGGGAGCGTAGGGGAGCTGTTTTTT CASSQETSGSVGELFF
TRBJ2-7 TRBV10-1 - TRBD1 TGCGCCAGCAGTCCGGGACAGGCCTACGAGCAGTACTTC CASSPGQAYEQYF
TRBJ2-3 TRBV7-2 - TRBD2 TGTGCCAGCAGCTTAGCGACTAGCGGGAGGGGTAGCACAGATACGCAGTATTTT CASSLATSGRGSTDTQYF
TRBJ2-7 TRBV5-1 - - TGCGCCAGCAGCTTGGACAGGGCTGGCGGGAGTGCCTACGAGCAGTACTTC CASSLDRAGGSAYEQYF
TRBJ2-1 TRBV25-1 once - TGTGCCAGCAGCCCTTACTCCCAGGGCTCCTACAATGAGCAGTTCTTC CASSPYSQGSYNEQFF
TRBJ1-2 TRBV28 - TRBD1 TGTGCCAGCAGTTTGGGACAGACCTATGGCTACACCTTC CASSLGQTYGYTF
TRBJ1-6 TRBV30 - - TGTGCCTGGCGGGATAATTCACCCCTCCACTTT CAWRDNSPLHF
TRBJ2-3 TRBV18 few TRBD2 TGTGCCAGCTCACCGGAGCTAGCGGGGGGAGATACGCAGTATTTT CASSPELAGGDTQYF
TRBJ2-3 TRBV19 - - TGTGCCAGTAGTCTAGCTAGAAGCCACACAGATACGCAGTATTTT CASSLARSHTDTQYF
TRBJ1-4 TRBV5-4 - TRBD1 TGTGCCAGCAGCATACAGGGGGCTGGTACTAATGAAAAACTGTTTTTT CASSIQGAGTNEKLFF
TRBJ2-1 TRBV19 - TRBD1 TGTGCCAGTAGCGGGACAGTAGGGGTCAATGAGCAGTTCTTC CASSGTVGVNEQFF